The T cell receptor (beta chain) under discussion was sequenced for a study of post-analysis software for immune sequencing data. Unique-molecular-identifier-tagged TCR beta cDNA libraries were used. MiXCR was run by TCRdb on the PCR reads, yielding one entry per CDR3 protein. The sample has about 400,000 distinct CDR3 sequences; less than 35% are singletons. The material sequenced was blood. The source is a girl aged 5-17 years with multiple sclerosis.

The CDR3 spells CASSYGTGRSINGYTF. The CDR3 DNA reads TGTGCCAGCAGTTATGGGACAGGGCGGTCGATAAATGGCTACACCTTC. V usage is TRBV6-2 or TRBV6-3 and J usage is TRBJ1-2; 9 bases are shared with TRBD1. The ends lost 3 bases at V and 6 bases at J; junction bases unmatched: 11. Germline V lookup: CDR1 MNHEY, CDR2 SVGEGT. The CDR3 runs to 16 residues.